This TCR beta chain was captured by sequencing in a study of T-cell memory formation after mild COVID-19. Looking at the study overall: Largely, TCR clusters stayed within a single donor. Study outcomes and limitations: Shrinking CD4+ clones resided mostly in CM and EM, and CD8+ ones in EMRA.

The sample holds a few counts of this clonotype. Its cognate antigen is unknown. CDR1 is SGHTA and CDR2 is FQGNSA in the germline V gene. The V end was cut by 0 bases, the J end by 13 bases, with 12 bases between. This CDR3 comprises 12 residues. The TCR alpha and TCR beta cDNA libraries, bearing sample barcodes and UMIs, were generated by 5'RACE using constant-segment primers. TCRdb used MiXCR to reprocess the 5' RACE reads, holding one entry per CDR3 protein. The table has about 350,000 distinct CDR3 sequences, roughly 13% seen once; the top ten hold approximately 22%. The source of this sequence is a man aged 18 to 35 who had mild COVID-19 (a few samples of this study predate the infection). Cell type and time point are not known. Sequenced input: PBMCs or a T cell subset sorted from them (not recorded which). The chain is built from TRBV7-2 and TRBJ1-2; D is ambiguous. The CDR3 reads CASSLAPYSPTF. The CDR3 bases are TGTGCCAGCAGCTTAGCGCCTTACAGCCCCACCTTC.